This T cell receptor (beta chain) was sequenced for a study of blood T cell repertoires in COVID-19. Study-wide context: Donors in the United States, Italy and Spain gave samples during acute or convalescent COVID-19. T cells, B-cell-depleted T cells, or PBMCs provided the cDNA or gDNA that served as material.

V was clipped by 5 bases and J by 3 bases; unmatched bases: 18. Germline loops: CDR1 PRHDT, CDR2 FYEKMQ (reference sequence). The CDR3 extends over 18 amino acids. Original methodology: Amplification from reference gene primers served as the basis for estimated nucleated cell counts. Libraries were prepared by immunoSEQ multiplex PCR; TCRdb keeps only in-frame clonotypes and omits some of them. V and J calls and clone size come straight from that table; D and trimming were deduced from the DNA. The sample lists fewer than 250,000 clones; around nine tenths were seen once. The rearrangement uses TRBV13 and TRBJ1-1, with 7 bases identical to TRBD1. Specimen: peripheral blood. The sequence was obtained from a woman in her thirties or forties who had recovered from COVID-19. The DNA for the CDR3 is TGTGCCAGCAGCATACGGACAGGCTCCCTACGGGCGGACACTGAAGCTTTCTTT. This gives the protein CASSIRTGSLRADTEAFF.